The next 9 T cell receptor beta chains were all read from a single sample in a study of T cells in Graves' hyperthyroidism and ophthalmopathy. The investigators amplified TCR beta CDR3 regions from RNA transcripts. Initially, a first-round RT-PCR of the TCR CDR3 employed the HTBI primer set. TCRdb itself ran the multiplex PCR reads through MiXCR, one entry per CDR3 protein. This sample has 300,000 to 450,000 distinct CDR3 sequences, with about 18% found just once. The material sequenced was blood. The source of these receptors is a man aged 18 to 29 with Graves' ophthalmopathy.

In its sample, this clonotype was seen a few times. V is TRBV2 and J is TRBJ2-2, with 11 bases matching TRBD1. Germline CDR1 is SNHLY and CDR2 is FYNNEI. CDR3 length: 15 amino acids. The trim removed 5 bases at V and 5 bases at J, leaving 4 bases unmatched. As DNA, the CDR3 is TGTGCCAGCAGTAGAGGACAGGGGGCAACCGGGGAGCTGTTTTTT. Translating it yields CASSRGQGATGELFF.

This clonotype was seen ten or more times. V usage is TRBV28 and J usage is TRBJ2-1; D perhaps matches TRBD2 (6 bases). The germline V gene has CDR1 MDHEN and CDR2 SYDVKM. This CDR3 is 15 amino acids long. Trimming cost V 6 bases and J 8 bases, with 20 bases left between them. Here the CDR3 DNA reads TGTGCCAGCAGCACGGATATGGAGGGGTCATATGAGCAGTTCTTC. This codes for CASSTDMEGSYEQFF.

Points on this clonotype: Just one base apart from a much larger clone, this may be a read error. The genes are TRBV12-3 or TRBV12-4 and TRBJ2-1; 9 bases agree with TRBD2. V shed 7 bases and J 4 bases; nucleotides not matched to a gene: 5. This CDR3 is built from 14 residues. The CDR3 region has the DNA TGTGCCAGCACCCAGACTAGCGGTTACAATGAGCAGTTCTTC. Its translation: CASTQTSGYNEQFF.

Many counts were recorded for this clonotype. CDR3 nucleotide sequence: TGTGCCAGCTCATCAGGACAAACCTACGAGCAGTACTTC. Amino acid sequence: CASSSGQTYEQYF. The gene calls are TRBV28 and TRBJ2-7; possibly TRBD1 for D (5 bases). The CDR3 totals 13 residues. Looked up from germline, CDR1 is MDHEN and CDR2 is SYDVKM. V was cut by 8 bases and J by 2 bases, with 13 bases left in between.

The genes are TRBV20-1 and TRBJ2-7, with 9 nucleotides matching TRBD2. CDR1 DFQATT and CDR2 SNEGSKA come from the germline V gene (reference sequence). After removal of 6 bases from V and 2 bases from J, the junction contained 17 bases not matched to a gene. The CDR3 totals 17 residues. In DNA, the CDR3 is TGCAGTGCCTGGCAGCCGCGGGGGGGGAATTCCGCCTACGAGCAGTACTTC. This codes for CSAWQPRGGNSAYEQYF.

The J gene is TRBJ2-3, the V gene TRBV6-5; D is tentatively TRBD1 or TRBD2 (5 bases each). This CDR3 comprises 14 residues. CDR1 MNHEY and CDR2 SVGAGI come from the germline V gene. Trimming cost V 0 bases and J 6 bases, with 10 bases left between them. CDR3 amino acids: CASSYSRDVDTQYF. In nucleotides, the CDR3 is TGTGCCAGCAGTTACTCCCGGGACGTGGATACGCAGTATTTT.

This clonotype was recorded at least ten times. This rearrangement joins TRBV2 to TRBJ1-1; D may be TRBD1 (5 bases). CDR1 and CDR2 (germline): SNHLY, FYNNEI. The CDR3 has 14 amino acids. V was cut by 10 bases and J by 2 bases, with 17 bases left in between. CDR3 DNA: TGTGCCACAAGGGCGGTCGACAGAAACACTGAAGCTTTCTTT. Translating it yields CATRAVDRNTEAFF. Based on the CDR3 plus reference TRBV2 and TRBJ1-1, the full variable domain is EPEVTQTPSHQVTQMGQEVILRCVPISNHLYFYWYRQILGQKVEFLVSFYNNEISEKSEIFDDQFSVERPDGSNFTLKIRSTKLEDSAMYFCATRAVDRNTEAFFGQGTRLTVV.

This clonotype has more than one count but fewer than ten. V gene TRBV2 combines with J gene TRBJ2-1; 13 bases line up with TRBD2. Per germline, CDR1 SNHLY and CDR2 FYNNEI. With V trimmed by 5 bases and J by 6 bases, 10 bases remained unmatched. The CDR3 sequence is 17 residues long. CDR3 nucleotide sequence: TGTGCCAGCAGTTGGACTAGCGGGGGAGAACCCGGCAATGAGCAGTTCTTC. Its translation: CASSWTSGGEPGNEQFF.

This chain's CDR3 is CASSDLQGLSYEQYF. CDR3 sequence (DNA): TGTGCCAGCAGTGACCTACAGGGGCTTTCCTACGAGCAGTACTTC. The V and J genes are TRBV25-1 and TRBJ2-7, with 7 bases that match TRBD1. The CDR3 is made up of 15 amino acids. Trimming cost V 3 bases and J 1 base; bases outside gene matches: 6. Germline V lookup: CDR1 MGHDK, CDR2 SYGVNS.